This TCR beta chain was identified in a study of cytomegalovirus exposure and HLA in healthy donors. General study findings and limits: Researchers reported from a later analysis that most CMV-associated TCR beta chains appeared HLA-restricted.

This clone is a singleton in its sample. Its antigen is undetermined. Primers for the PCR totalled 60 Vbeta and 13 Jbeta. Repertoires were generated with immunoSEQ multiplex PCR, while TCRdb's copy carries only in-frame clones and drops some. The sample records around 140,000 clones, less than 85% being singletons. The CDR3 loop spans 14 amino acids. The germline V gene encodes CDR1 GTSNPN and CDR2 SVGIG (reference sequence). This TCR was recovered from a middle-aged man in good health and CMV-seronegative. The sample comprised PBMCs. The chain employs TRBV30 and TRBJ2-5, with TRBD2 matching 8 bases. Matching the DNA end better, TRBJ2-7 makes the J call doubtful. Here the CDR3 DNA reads TGTGCCTGGAGTGTACAGCGGGGGACCTACGAGCAGTACTTC. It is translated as CAWSVQRGTYEQYF.